The rows below give T cell receptor beta chains drawn from one sample of a study of vaccination effects on CD4 cells after COVID-19. No antigen is known for these receptors. The assay was immunoSEQ multiplex PCR, and TCRdb's table has in-frame clones only and misses some. The table shows 65,000 to 85,000 clones, with about 80% occurring only once. The sequenced sample was CD4+ T cells from PBMCs cultured with SARS-CoV-2 spike peptides, obtained before COVID-19 vaccination. The receptor source for this set is a human donor who received a COVID-19 vaccine. The CDR3 runs from the conserved cysteine through the conserved F or W. A D gene is named only where the DNA matches it firmly. Size values are once, few and many counts, or a class for expanded clones, and some rows have none.

TRBJ2-3 TRBV5-6 . . TGTGCCAGCAGCTTGGGGCCCCCGTTAGATACGCAGTATTTT CASSLGPPLDTQYF
TRBJ2-1 TRBV18 . . TGTGCCAGCTCACCACCCGGGGCCGGGGAGCAGTTCTTC CASSPPGAGEQFF
TRBJ2-5 TRBV11-2 . TRBD2 TGTGCCAGCGGAATGATAGCGGGGGGGCCGCACCAAGAGACCCAGTACTTC CASGMIAGGPHQETQYF
TRBJ2-5 TRBV3-1/TRBV3-2 once . TGTGCCAGCAGCCAAGGAGGAGAGACCCAGTACTTC CASSQGGETQYF
TRBJ2-1 TRBV30 . . TGTGCCTGGAGTGTGGGCTCCTACAATGAGCAGTTCTTC CAWSVGSYNEQFF
TRBJ1-6 TRBV6-5 . . TGTGCCAGCAGTTCCGGTCACTCACCCCTCCACTTT CASSSGHSPLHF
TRBJ1-4 TRBV4-1 . TRBD1 TGCGCCAGCAGTCAACCCGGGACAGGGAGAGAAAAACTGTTTTTT CASSQPGTGREKLFF
TRBJ2-5 TRBV19 . TRBD2 TGTGCCAGTAGTATAAGGAGGACTAGCGGGGGGCCGTTACAAGAGACCCAGTACTTC CASSIRRTSGGPLQETQYF
TRBJ2-1 TRBV4-1 . TRBD2 TGCGCCAGCAGCCGCCTACTCGAGCGGGGGGGCCCAAGGGATGAGCAGTTCTTC CASSRLLERGGPRDEQFF
TRBJ1-6 TRBV2 . . TGTGCCAGCAGTGAAGAGGACCTCCCCGGGATTGGGACCCTCCACTTT CASSEEDLPGIGTLHF